Listed below are T cell receptor beta chains from one sample, sequenced in a study of blood T cell repertoires in COVID-19. This table comes from immunoSEQ multiplex PCR, and its TCRdb copy is limited to in-frame clones, with some not included. There are around 200,000 clones in the sample; roughly nine tenths occur only once, and roughly 2.8% lies in the top ten. The sequenced sample was PBMCs or T cells enriched from blood (not recorded which). Every receptor here comes from a woman aged 25 to 39 who had recovered from COVID-19. Each CDR3 is given with its conserved first and last residue. Each record gives: D gene, V gene, J gene, clone size, CDR3 protein, CDR3 DNA. A D gene is named only where the DNA matches it firmly. A clone size is listed for some rows: how often the clone was seen (once, few, many), or a class if it is expanded.

d_gene: NA; v_gene: TRBV5-5; j_gene: TRBJ1-1; abundance: once; CDR3aa: CASSPTGVNTEAFF; CDR3nt: TGTGCCAGCAGCCCGACAGGCGTTAACACTGAAGCTTTCTTT
d_gene: NA; v_gene: TRBV4-2; j_gene: TRBJ1-2; abundance: NA; CDR3aa: CASSQVGGRLEGYTF; CDR3nt: TGTGCCAGCAGCCAAGTCGGGGGGCGCTTAGAGGGCTACACCTTC
d_gene: NA; v_gene: TRBV28; j_gene: TRBJ2-6; abundance: many; CDR3aa: CASSSMLSGANVLTF; CDR3nt: TGTGCCAGCAGTTCTATGCTCTCTGGGGCCAACGTCCTGACTTTC
d_gene: NA; v_gene: TRBV7-2; j_gene: TRBJ1-1; abundance: NA; CDR3aa: CASSWLTGENTEAFF; CDR3nt: TGTGCCAGCAGCTGGCTGACAGGAGAGAACACTGAAGCTTTCTTT
d_gene: NA; v_gene: TRBV9; j_gene: TRBJ2-3; abundance: NA; CDR3aa: CASSPSLVTGGTPDTQYF; CDR3nt: TGTGCCAGCAGCCCCTCATTGGTGACGGGGGGCACGCCGGATACGCAGTATTTT
d_gene: NA; v_gene: TRBV5-1; j_gene: TRBJ2-3; abundance: NA; CDR3aa: CASSKVRDSYTDTQYF; CDR3nt: TGCGCCAGCAGCAAAGTCCGGGACTCCTACACAGATACGCAGTATTTT
d_gene: NA; v_gene: TRBV6-2/TRBV6-3; j_gene: TRBJ2-1; abundance: NA; CDR3aa: CASSTRAPGWDEQFF; CDR3nt: TGTGCCAGCAGCACTAGAGCCCCCGGGTGGGATGAGCAGTTCTTC
d_gene: TRBD2; v_gene: TRBV12-5; j_gene: TRBJ2-1; abundance: NA; CDR3aa: CASGFLAGPTEQFF; CDR3nt: TGTGCTAGTGGTTTTCTAGCGGGTCCTACTGAGCAGTTCTTC
d_gene: NA; v_gene: TRBV19; j_gene: TRBJ2-7; abundance: NA; CDR3aa: CASSPVLSYEQYF; CDR3nt: TGTGCCAGTAGTCCTGTCCTCTCCTACGAGCAGTACTTC
d_gene: TRBD2; v_gene: TRBV24-1; j_gene: TRBJ2-1; abundance: NA; CDR3aa: CATSVLVAGSSYNEQFF; CDR3nt: TGTGCCACCAGTGTCTTAGTAGCGGGAAGCTCCTACAATGAGCAGTTCTTC
d_gene: TRBD1; v_gene: TRBV19; j_gene: TRBJ1-2; abundance: NA; CDR3aa: CASSAQTGGPYGYTF; CDR3nt: TGTGCCAGTAGTGCCCAGACAGGGGGCCCCTATGGCTACACCTTC
d_gene: TRBD1; v_gene: TRBV6-4; j_gene: TRBJ1-2; abundance: NA; CDR3aa: CASSQYRGGNYGYTF; CDR3nt: TGTGCCAGCAGTCAGTACAGGGGCGGGAACTATGGCTACACCTTC
d_gene: NA; v_gene: TRBV19; j_gene: TRBJ1-5; abundance: NA; CDR3aa: CASNREGLRGQPQHF; CDR3nt: TGTGCCAGTAACAGGGAGGGATTACGGGGCCAGCCCCAGCATTTT
d_gene: NA; v_gene: TRBV5-1; j_gene: TRBJ1-1; abundance: NA; CDR3aa: CASSPGQFMNTEAFF; CDR3nt: TGCGCCAGCAGCCCCGGACAGTTCATGAACACTGAAGCTTTCTTT
d_gene: TRBD2; v_gene: TRBV7-2; j_gene: TRBJ2-2; abundance: NA; CDR3aa: CASSLAASGGRGELFF; CDR3nt: TGTGCCAGCAGCTTAGCAGCTAGCGGGGGGCGCGGGGAGCTGTTTTTT
d_gene: TRBD1; v_gene: TRBV2; j_gene: TRBJ2-4; abundance: NA; CDR3aa: CASTKTGTGFPDVKNIQYF; CDR3nt: TGTGCCAGCACTAAAACAGGGACAGGCTTTCCGGACGTCAAAAACATTCAGTACTTC
d_gene: TRBD2; v_gene: TRBV11-2; j_gene: TRBJ2-5; abundance: NA; CDR3aa: CASSTELAATQETQYF; CDR3nt: TGTGCCAGCAGCACAGAACTAGCGGCTACACAAGAGACCCAGTACTTC
d_gene: NA; v_gene: TRBV3-1/TRBV3-2; j_gene: TRBJ1-6; abundance: NA; CDR3aa: CASSQATGNNSPLHF; CDR3nt: TGTGCCAGCAGCCAAGCTACAGGTAACAATTCACCCCTCCACTTT
d_gene: TRBD1; v_gene: TRBV7-3; j_gene: TRBJ2-7; abundance: NA; CDR3aa: CASSLRGRGEQYF; CDR3nt: TGTGCCAGCAGCTTGAGGGGGCGCGGGGAGCAGTACTTC
d_gene: TRBD1; v_gene: TRBV7-2; j_gene: TRBJ2-5; abundance: NA; CDR3aa: CASSPRQGWVETQYF; CDR3nt: TGTGCCAGCAGCCCCCGACAGGGGTGGGTGGAGACCCAGTACTTC
d_gene: TRBD2; v_gene: TRBV27; j_gene: TRBJ2-3; abundance: few; CDR3aa: CASSPGGEGTDTQYF; CDR3nt: TGTGCCAGCAGCCCCGGGGGGGAGGGGACAGATACGCAGTATTTT